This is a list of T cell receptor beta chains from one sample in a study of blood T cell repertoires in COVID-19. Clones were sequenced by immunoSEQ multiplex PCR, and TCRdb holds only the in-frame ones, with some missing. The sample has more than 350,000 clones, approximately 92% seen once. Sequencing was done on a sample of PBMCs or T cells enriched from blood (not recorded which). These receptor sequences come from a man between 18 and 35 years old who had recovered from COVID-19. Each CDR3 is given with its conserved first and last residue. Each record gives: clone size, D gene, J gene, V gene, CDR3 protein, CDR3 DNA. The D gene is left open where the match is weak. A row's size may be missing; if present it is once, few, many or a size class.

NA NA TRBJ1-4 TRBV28 CASSLGGAGEKLFF TGTGCCAGCAGTTTGGGGGGGGCGGGTGAAAAACTGTTTTTT
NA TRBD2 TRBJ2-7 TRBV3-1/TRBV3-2 CASSQDRAGAYEQYF TGTGCCAGCAGCCAAGATCGAGCGGGGGCCTACGAGCAGTACTTC
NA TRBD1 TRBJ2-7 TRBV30 CAWSPRDRAHEQYF TGTGCCTGGAGCCCTCGGGACAGGGCCCACGAGCAGTACTTC
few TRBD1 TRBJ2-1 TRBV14 CASSHQGVYNEQFF TGTGCCAGCAGCCATCAGGGGGTTTACAATGAGCAGTTCTTC
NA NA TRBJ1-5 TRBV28 CASSLYGTNQPQHF TGTGCCAGCAGTTTATATGGGACTAATCAGCCCCAGCATTTT
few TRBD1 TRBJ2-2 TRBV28 CASSSPQGAGTGELFF TGTGCCAGCAGCTCCCCCCAGGGGGCGGGCACCGGGGAGCTGTTTTTT
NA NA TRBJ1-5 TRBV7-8 CASSLVGRSNQPQHF TGTGCCAGCAGCTTAGTAGGGAGGAGCAATCAGCCCCAGCATTTT
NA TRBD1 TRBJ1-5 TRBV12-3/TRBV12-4 CASSRQGPQHF TGTGCCAGCAGTCGACAGGGACCCCAGCATTTT
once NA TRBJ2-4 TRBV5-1 CASSPSDGPGDIQYF TGCGCCAGCAGCCCCTCGGACGGACCAGGGGACATTCAGTACTTC
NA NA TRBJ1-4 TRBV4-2 CASSQDGRGGTNEKLFF TGTGCCAGCAGCCAAGACGGCAGGGGTGGGACTAATGAAAAACTGTTTTTT
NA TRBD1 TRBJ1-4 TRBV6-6 CASSHGGQSLKSSELFF TGTGCCAGCAGTCATGGGGGACAGTCCCTCAAATCCTCAGAACTGTTTTTT
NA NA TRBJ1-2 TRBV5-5 CASSSQTAPYGYTF TGTGCCAGCAGCTCCCAAACAGCTCCCTATGGCTACACCTTC
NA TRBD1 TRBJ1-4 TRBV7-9 CASSLGQSNEKLFF TGTGCCAGCAGCTTGGGACAGTCGAATGAAAAACTGTTTTTT
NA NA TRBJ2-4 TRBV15 CATSRRPGEAKNIQYF TGTGCCACCAGCAGACGGCCGGGAGAGGCCAAAAACATTCAGTACTTC
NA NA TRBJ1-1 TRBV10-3 CAISGEGNTEAFF TGTGCCATCAGTGGTGAGGGGAACACTGAAGCTTTCTTT
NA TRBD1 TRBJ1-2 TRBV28 CASRPGQTFYGYTF TGTGCCAGCAGGCCGGGACAGACCTTCTATGGCTACACCTTC
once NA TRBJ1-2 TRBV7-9 CASSRSSQSGYTF TGTGCCAGCAGCCGTAGTTCACAGAGTGGCTACACCTTC
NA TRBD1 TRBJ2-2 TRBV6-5 CASSLQGVGTGELFF TGTGCCAGCAGTTTGCAGGGGGTCGGAACCGGGGAGCTGTTTTTT
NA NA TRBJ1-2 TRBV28 CASSSGLRDYGYTF TGTGCCAGCAGTTCGGGATTACGGGATTATGGCTACACCTTC
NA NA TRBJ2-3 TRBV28 CASSLSGRVIGDTQYF TGTGCCAGCAGTTTATCTGGCAGGGTGATTGGAGATACGCAGTATTTT
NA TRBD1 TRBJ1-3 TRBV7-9 CASSLNRGGNTIYF TGTGCCAGCAGCTTGAACAGGGGTGGAAACACCATATATTTT
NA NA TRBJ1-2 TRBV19 CASSSRYKGANYGYTF TGTGCCAGTAGTAGTAGGTACAAAGGAGCTAACTATGGCTACACCTTC
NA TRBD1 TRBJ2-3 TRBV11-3 CASSFDGTRGTDTQYF TGTGCCAGCAGCTTCGACGGGACCAGGGGGACAGATACGCAGTATTTT
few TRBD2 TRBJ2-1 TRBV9 CASSTTRSGISYNEQFF TGTGCCAGCAGCACAACTAGAAGCGGGATCTCCTACAATGAGCAGTTCTTC
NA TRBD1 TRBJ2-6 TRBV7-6 CASSLFLQGASGANVLTF TGTGCCAGCAGCTTATTTCTGCAGGGGGCGTCCGGGGCCAACGTCCTGACTTTC
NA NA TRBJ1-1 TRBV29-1 CSVVKLNTEAFF TGCAGCGTTGTCAAGCTGAACACTGAAGCTTTCTTT
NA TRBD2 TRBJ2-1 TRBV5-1 CASSLPSGIGDEQFF TGCGCCAGCAGCTTGCCTAGCGGGATAGGAGATGAGCAGTTCTTC
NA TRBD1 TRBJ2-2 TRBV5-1 CASTGQGAISDTGELFF TGCGCCAGCACCGGACAGGGGGCTATATCAGACACCGGGGAGCTGTTTTTT
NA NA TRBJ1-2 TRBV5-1 CASSTAANYGYTF TGCGCCAGCAGCACAGCAGCTAACTATGGCTACACCTTC
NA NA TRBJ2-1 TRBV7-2 CASSQDRDITGNEQFF TGTGCCAGCAGCCAAGACCGGGACATCACGGGGAATGAGCAGTTCTTC
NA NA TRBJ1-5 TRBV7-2 CASSLVGEGRPQHF TGTGCCAGCAGCTTAGTAGGGGAGGGCCGGCCCCAGCATTTT
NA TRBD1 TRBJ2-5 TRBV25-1 CASGTLGQGEETQYF TGTGCCAGCGGAACATTGGGACAGGGGGAAGAGACCCAGTACTTC
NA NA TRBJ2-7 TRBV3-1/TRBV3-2 CASSPTRTSYEQYF TGTGCCAGCAGCCCCACTAGAACCTCCTACGAGCAGTACTTC
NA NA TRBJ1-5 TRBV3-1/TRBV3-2 CASSPGMNQPQHF TGTGCCAGCAGCCCAGGGATGAATCAGCCCCAGCATTTT
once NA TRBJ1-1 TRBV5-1 CASSLVAGNTEAFF TGCGCCAGCAGCTTGGTGGCAGGAAACACTGAAGCTTTCTTT
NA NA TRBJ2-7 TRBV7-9 CASSLAAGEQYF TGTGCCAGCAGCTTAGCTGCGGGTGAGCAGTACTTC